This T cell receptor (beta chain) was identified during a study of identical twins. CDR1 is GTSNPN and CDR2 is SVGIG in the germline V gene (reference sequence). Trimming cost V 4 bases and J 1 base, with 12 bases left between them. This CDR3 has 14 residues. TCRdb reprocessed the 5' RACE reads via MiXCR and lists one record per CDR3 protein. The table includes roughly 720,000 distinct CDR3 sequences, roughly 20% detected once. This clonotype has more than one count but fewer than ten. The data were also submitted as part of a second study, on T cells expressing NK-cell markers.

The receptor's source is a young woman in good health. The sequencing input was PBMCs. The chain uses TRBV30 and TRBJ2-3; possibly TRBD2 for D (6 bases). CDR3 sequence: CAWKRRGGTDTQYF. The CDR3 DNA is TGTGCCTGGAAAAGGAGGGGCGGCACAGATACGCAGTATTTT.